This T cell receptor (beta chain) emerged from a study of radiation and T cells in renal cell carcinoma. Study-wide findings and caveats: From baseline, blood top tumor clonotypes peaked at 2 weeks post-radiation. No pretreatment tumor biopsies were available for baseline clonotypes.

Sequencing was performed with immunoSEQ multiplex PCR; in TCRdb, only in-frame clones are kept and a portion is missing. The repertoire includes approximately 90,000 clones, 85% of them detected once, and just under 9.5% sits in the top ten. J lost 12 bases, V lost 2 bases, and 11 bases had no gene match. There are 16 residues in the CDR3. The V gene's germline CDR1 is LGHNA and CDR2 YNFKEQ. Specified time point: blood 4 weeks post-SBRT, at nephrectomy. Treatment: 15 Gy SBRT to primary tumor, nephrectomy 4 weeks later. Note on this clone: As yet, its antigen is unknown.

The starting material was blood, obtained from a patient whose treatment included radiotherapy and nephrectomy. V is TRBV4-2 and J is TRBJ2-1; 12 bases are a match to TRBD2. The origin of this receptor is a man in his fifties or sixties with renal cell carcinoma. CDR3 in amino acids: CASSQLGLAGGHGQFF. The CDR3 region has the DNA TGTGCCAGCAGCCAATTAGGGCTAGCGGGGGGGCACGGGCAGTTCTTC.